The T cell receptor (beta chain) described here comes from a study of CD8+CD57+ T cells in acquired aplastic anemia. Genomic DNA served as template for TCR beta VDJ and CDR3 profiling. TCRdb ran MiXCR on the reads and lists one entry per CDR3 protein. The repertoire holds hundreds of thousands of distinct CDR3 sequences, around 32% seen once, with around 0.82% in the top ten. This clonotype was observed at least ten times. Flow cytometry had shown expanded CD8+CD57+ cells in the patients chosen for sequencing. This clonotype was sampled from a human donor with aplastic anemia. Sequencing was performed on sorted CD4+, CD8+, or CD8+CD57+ T cells (not recorded which) from PBMCs.

CDR3 sequence reads: CASDRPGGASNQPQHF. In DNA form, the CDR3 reads TGTGCCAGTGATCGTCCCGGGGGGGCTAGCAATCAGCCCCAGCATTTT. The chain is built from TRBV19 and TRBJ1-5, with D possibly TRBD1 on 6 matching bases. Germline V gives CDR1 LNHDA, CDR2 SQIVND (reference sequence). This CDR3 is built from 16 residues. Trimming removed 8 bases from V and 0 bases from J, with 17 bases in between.